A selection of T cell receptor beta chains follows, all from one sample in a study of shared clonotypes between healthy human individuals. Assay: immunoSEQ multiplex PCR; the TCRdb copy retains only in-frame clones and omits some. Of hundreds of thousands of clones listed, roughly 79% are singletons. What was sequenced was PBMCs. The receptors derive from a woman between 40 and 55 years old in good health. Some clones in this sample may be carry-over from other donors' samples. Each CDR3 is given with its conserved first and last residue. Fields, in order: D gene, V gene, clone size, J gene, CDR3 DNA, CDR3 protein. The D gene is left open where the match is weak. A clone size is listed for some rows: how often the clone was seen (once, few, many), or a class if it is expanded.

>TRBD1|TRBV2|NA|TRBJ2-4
TGTGCCAGCAGCCCCAGTGCAGGGGGCCTCAAAAACATTCAGTACTTC
CASSPSAGGLKNIQYF
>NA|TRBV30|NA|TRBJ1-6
TGTGCCTGGAAAGAGGACGGGAGCTCCTATAATTCACCCCTCCACTTT
CAWKEDGSSYNSPLHF
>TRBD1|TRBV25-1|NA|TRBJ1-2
TGTGCCAGCAGTGAGGCCAGGGGGCTCTATGGCTACACCTTC
CASSEARGLYGYTF
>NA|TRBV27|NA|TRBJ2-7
TGTGCCAGCAGTCCAACAGCGGCGCCCTACGAGCAGTACTTC
CASSPTAAPYEQYF
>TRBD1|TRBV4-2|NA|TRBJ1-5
TGTGCCAGCAGCCAAGATACAGGGGTAGGTCAGCCCCAGCATTTT
CASSQDTGVGQPQHF
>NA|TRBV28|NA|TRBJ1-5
TGTGCCAGCAGTTTGGTCGTCGATCAGCCCCAGCATTTT
CASSLVVDQPQHF
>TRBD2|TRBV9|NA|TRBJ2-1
TGTGCCAGCAGCCCAGCGGGCGGGAGCAGTTCTACTGAGCAGTTCTTC
CASSPAGGSSSTEQFF
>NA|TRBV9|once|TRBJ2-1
TGTGCCAGCAGCGTAGGCAATAGCTTTTACAATGAGCAGTTCTTC
CASSVGNSFYNEQFF
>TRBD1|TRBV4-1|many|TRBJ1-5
TGCGCCAGCAGCCGGGGACAGCCAGCGCAGCCCCAGCATTTT
CASSRGQPAQPQHF
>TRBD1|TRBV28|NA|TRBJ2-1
TGTGCCAGCAGACCCGACAGGGGTGTAATGGATGAGCAGTTCTTC
CASRPDRGVMDEQFF
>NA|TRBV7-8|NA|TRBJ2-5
TGTGCCAGCAGCCGCCCCAGGACACTGTACCAAGAGACCCAGTACTTC
CASSRPRTLYQETQYF
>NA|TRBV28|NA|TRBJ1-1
TGTGCCAGCAGTTTATCTTCCAGGGGCTACCCCTTGAACACTGAGGCTTTCTTT
CASSLSSRGYPLNTEAFF
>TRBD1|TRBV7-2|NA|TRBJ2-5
TGTGCCAGCAGCTTAGTAGGAACAGGGGGCGGTGAGACCCAGTACTTC
CASSLVGTGGGETQYF
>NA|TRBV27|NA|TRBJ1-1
TGTGCCAGCAGTTTCAAGGGGTCGAATGAAGCTTTCTTT
CASSFKGSNEAFF
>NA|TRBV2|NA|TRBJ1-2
TGTGCCAGCAGTGTGTTCTCCCAGGGCTACACCTTC
CASSVFSQGYTF
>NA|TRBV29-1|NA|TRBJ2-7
TGCAGCGTTGTGGCGGCCTACGAGCAGTACTTC
CSVVAAYEQYF
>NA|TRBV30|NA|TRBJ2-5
TGTGCCTGGAGTGAAGAGACCCAGTACTTC
CAWSEETQYF
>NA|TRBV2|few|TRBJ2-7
TGTGCCAGCAGTGTAGGAAACTCCTACGAGCAGTACTTC
CASSVGNSYEQYF
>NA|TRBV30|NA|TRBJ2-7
TGTGCCTGGAGTGTAAATGGGAAACTCCGGCACTTC
CAWSVNGKLRHF
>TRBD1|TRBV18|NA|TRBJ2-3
TGTGCCAGCTCCAAGGACAGGGGCCAGTCAGATACGCAGTATTTT
CASSKDRGQSDTQYF
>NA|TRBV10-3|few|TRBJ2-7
TGTGCCATCAGTGTGGGCCCTAGCCGCTCCTACGAGCAGTACTTC
CAISVGPSRSYEQYF
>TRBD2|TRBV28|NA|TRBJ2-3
TGTGCCAGCAGTTCCCCCTTAGCGGGGGTCACAGATACGCAGTATTTT
CASSSPLAGVTDTQYF
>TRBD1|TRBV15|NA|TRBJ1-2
TGTGCCACCAGCACGAGCCCGACAGGGTATGGCTACACCTTC
CATSTSPTGYGYTF
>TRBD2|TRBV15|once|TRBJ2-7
TGTGCCACCAGCAGGGGGACTAGCGCTAACGAGCAGTACTTC
CATSRGTSANEQYF
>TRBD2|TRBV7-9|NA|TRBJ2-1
TGTGCCAGCAGCGCAGTTGGGCTAGCGGGACCCAGCGCCTACAATGAGCAGTTCTTC
CASSAVGLAGPSAYNEQFF
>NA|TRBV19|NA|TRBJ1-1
TGTGCCAGCCGTCGGGGGATGAACACTGAAGCTTTCTTT
CASRRGMNTEAFF
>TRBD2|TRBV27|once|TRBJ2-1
TGTGCCAGCAGCCCCGAGAGCGGGAGGTACAATGAGCAGTTCTTC
CASSPESGRYNEQFF
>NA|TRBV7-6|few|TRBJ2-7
TGTGCCAGCAGCTCCCGACAGGCGCGGGGCGAGCAGTACTTC
CASSSRQARGEQYF
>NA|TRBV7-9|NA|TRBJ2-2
TGTGCCAGCAGCCTGACAGCGAACACCGGGGAGCTGTTTTTT
CASSLTANTGELFF
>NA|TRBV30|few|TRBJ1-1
TGTGCCTGGAGTGGAAACCCGGGCACTGAAGCTTTCTTT
CAWSGNPGTEAFF
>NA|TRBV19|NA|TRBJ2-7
TGTGCCAGTAGTATAGGTTACCGAGCGGCCTACGAGCAGTACTTC
CASSIGYRAAYEQYF
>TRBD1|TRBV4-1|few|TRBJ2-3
TGCGCCAGCAGCCAAGATGGAGGGGCAGGGGGCTCAGATACGCAGTATTTT
CASSQDGGAGGSDTQYF
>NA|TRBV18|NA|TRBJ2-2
TGTGCCAGCTCACCCTACGCAGGGGGGGACACCGGGGAGCTGTTTTTT
CASSPYAGGDTGELFF
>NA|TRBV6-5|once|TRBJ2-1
TGTGCCAGCAGTTATATGTACGGGAAGGATGAGCAGTTCTTC
CASSYMYGKDEQFF
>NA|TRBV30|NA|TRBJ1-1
TGTGCCTGGGCAACCCAGGGGATAAGGGCTGAAGCTTTCTTT
CAWATQGIRAEAFF
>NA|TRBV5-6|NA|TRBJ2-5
TGTGCCAGCAGCGGTTCACCGGGACGCGAAGTCGGGGAGACCCAGTACTTC
CASSGSPGREVGETQYF
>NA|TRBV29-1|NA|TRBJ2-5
TGCAGCGTTACTTACCTGGTTGGGCAAGAGACCCAGTACTTC
CSVTYLVGQETQYF
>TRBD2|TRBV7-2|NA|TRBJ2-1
TGTGCCAGCAGCCTCTTGACTAGCGGGATTCACAATGAGCAGTTCTTC
CASSLLTSGIHNEQFF
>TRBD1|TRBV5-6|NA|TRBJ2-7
TGTGCCAGCGGGACAGTCTCCTACGAGCAGTACTTC
CASGTVSYEQYF
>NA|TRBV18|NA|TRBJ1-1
TGTGCCAGCTCACAAAGGATGAACACTGAAGCTTTCTTT
CASSQRMNTEAFF
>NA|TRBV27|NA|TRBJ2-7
TGTGCCAGCAGTCTGACAAGGGGTTCCCACGAGCAGTACTTC
CASSLTRGSHEQYF
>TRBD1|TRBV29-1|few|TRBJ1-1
TGCAGCTCTCTAGGACAGGGGGGATACATGAACACTGAAGCTTTCTTT
CSSLGQGGYMNTEAFF
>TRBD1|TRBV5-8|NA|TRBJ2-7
TGTGCCAGCAGCTTGGGACAGGGTGTCTACGAGCAGTACTTC
CASSLGQGVYEQYF
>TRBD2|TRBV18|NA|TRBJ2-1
TGTGCCAGCTCTTGGACTAGCGGGACAAGCTCCTACAATGAGCAGTTCTTC
CASSWTSGTSSYNEQFF
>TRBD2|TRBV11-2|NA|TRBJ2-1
TGTGCCAGCAGTGTGCTAGCGGGAGCCCCGGGCGATGAGCAGTTCTTC
CASSVLAGAPGDEQFF